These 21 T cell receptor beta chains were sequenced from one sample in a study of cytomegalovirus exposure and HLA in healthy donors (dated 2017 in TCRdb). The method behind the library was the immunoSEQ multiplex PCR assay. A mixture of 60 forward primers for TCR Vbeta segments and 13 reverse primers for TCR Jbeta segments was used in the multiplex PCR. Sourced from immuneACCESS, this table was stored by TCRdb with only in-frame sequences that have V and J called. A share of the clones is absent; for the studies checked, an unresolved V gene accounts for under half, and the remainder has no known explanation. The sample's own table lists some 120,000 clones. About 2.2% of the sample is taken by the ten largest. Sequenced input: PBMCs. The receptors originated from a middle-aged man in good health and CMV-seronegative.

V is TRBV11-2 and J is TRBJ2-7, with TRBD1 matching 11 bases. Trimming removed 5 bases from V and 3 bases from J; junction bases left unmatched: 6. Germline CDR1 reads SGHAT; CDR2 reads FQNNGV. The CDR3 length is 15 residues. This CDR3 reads CASSIGTGGLYEQYF. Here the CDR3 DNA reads TGTGCCAGCAGCATAGGGACAGGGGGTCTCTACGAGCAGTACTTC.

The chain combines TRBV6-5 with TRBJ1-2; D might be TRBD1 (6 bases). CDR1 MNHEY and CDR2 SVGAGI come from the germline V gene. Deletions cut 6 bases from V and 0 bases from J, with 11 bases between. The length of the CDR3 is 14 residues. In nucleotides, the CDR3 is TGTGCCAGCAGCCAGGGGACAACTAACTATGGCTACACCTTC. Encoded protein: CASSQGTTNYGYTF.

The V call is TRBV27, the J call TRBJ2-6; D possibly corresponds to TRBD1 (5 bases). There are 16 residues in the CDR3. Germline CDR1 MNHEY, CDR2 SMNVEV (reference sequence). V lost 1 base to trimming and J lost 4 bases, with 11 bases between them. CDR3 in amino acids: CASSLLAGPGANVLTF. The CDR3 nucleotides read TGTGCCAGCAGTTTATTAGCAGGGCCCGGGGCCAACGTCCTGACTTTC.

CDR3 region: CASSLFAGGDTGELFF. The CDR3 DNA is TGTGCCAGCAGCTTATTTGCGGGAGGTGACACCGGGGAGCTGTTTTTT. The J gene is TRBJ2-2, the V gene TRBV7-2, with 8 bases matching TRBD2. CDR1 and CDR2 from the germline V gene are SGHTA and FQGNSA. With V trimmed by 2 bases and J by 3 bases, 5 bases remained unmatched. The CDR3 contains 16 residues.

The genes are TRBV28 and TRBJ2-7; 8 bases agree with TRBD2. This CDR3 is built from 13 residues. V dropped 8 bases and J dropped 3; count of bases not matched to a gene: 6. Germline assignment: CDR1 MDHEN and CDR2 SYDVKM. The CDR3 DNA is TGTGCCAGCCAGAGCGGGAGAGGCTACGAGCAGTACTTC. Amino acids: CASQSGRGYEQYF.

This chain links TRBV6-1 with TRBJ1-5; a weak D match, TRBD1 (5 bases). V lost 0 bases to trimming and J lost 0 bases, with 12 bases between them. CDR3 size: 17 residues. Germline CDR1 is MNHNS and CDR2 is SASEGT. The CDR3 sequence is CASSEALSGPSNQPQHF. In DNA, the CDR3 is TGTGCCAGCAGTGAAGCCCTGTCAGGGCCTAGCAATCAGCCCCAGCATTTT.

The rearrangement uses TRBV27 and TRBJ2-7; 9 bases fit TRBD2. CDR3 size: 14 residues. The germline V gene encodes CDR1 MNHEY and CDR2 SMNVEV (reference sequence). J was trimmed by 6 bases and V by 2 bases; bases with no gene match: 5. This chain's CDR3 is CASSLGAGGGEQYF. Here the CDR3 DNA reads TGTGCCAGCAGTTTAGGGGCGGGAGGGGGCGAGCAGTACTTC.

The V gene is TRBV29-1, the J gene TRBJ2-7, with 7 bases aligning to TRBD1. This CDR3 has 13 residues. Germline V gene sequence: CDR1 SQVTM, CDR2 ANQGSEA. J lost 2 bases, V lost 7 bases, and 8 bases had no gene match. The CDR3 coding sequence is TGCAGCGCTGCACCAGGGGGAACCTACGAGCAGTACTTC. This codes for CSAAPGGTYEQYF.

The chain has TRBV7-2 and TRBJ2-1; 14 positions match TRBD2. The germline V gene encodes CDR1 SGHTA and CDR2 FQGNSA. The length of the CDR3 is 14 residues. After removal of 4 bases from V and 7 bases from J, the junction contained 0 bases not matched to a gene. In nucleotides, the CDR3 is TGTGCCAGCAGCTGGACTAGCGGGAGGAATGAGCAGTTCTTC. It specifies CASSWTSGRNEQFF.

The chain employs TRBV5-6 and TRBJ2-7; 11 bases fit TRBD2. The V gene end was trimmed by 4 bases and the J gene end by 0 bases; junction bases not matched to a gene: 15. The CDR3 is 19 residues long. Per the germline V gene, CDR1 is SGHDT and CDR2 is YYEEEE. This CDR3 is CASSPTTSGKEGPSYEQYF. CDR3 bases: TGTGCCAGCAGCCCGACGACTAGCGGGAAAGAGGGACCCTCCTACGAGCAGTACTTC.

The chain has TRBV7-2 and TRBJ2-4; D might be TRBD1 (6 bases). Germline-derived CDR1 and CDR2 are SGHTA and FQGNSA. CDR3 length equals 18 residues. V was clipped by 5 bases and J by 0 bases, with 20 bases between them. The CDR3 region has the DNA TGTGCCAGCAGCCCACGGGACATCCACTCTATAGCCAAAAACATTCAGTACTTC. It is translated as CASSPRDIHSIAKNIQYF.

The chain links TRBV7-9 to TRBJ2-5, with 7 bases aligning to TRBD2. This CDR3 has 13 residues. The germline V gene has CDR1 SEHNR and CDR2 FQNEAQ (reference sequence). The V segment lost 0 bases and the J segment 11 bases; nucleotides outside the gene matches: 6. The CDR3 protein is CASSLAGGREQYF. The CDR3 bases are TGTGCCAGCAGCTTAGCGGGAGGGAGAGAGCAGTACTTC.

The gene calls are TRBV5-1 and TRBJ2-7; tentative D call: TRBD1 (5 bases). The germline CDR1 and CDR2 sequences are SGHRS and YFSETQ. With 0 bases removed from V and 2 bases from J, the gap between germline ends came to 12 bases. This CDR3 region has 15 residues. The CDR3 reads CASSLEAGRTYEQYF. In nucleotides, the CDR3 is TGCGCCAGCAGCTTGGAGGCAGGGCGAACCTACGAGCAGTACTTC.

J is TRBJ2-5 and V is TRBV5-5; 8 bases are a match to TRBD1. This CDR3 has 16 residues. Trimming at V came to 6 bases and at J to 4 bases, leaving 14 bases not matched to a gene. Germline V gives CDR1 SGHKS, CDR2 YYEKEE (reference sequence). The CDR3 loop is CASIRRPGQVGETQYF. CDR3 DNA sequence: TGTGCCAGCATCCGCAGACCGGGACAGGTCGGAGAGACCCAGTACTTC.

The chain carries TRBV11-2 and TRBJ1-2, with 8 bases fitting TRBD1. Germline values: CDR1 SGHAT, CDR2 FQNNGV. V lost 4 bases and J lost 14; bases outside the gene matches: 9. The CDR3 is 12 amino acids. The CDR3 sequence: CASSSDPGQVTF. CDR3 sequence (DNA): TGTGCCAGCAGCTCCGACCCGGGACAGGTGACCTTC.

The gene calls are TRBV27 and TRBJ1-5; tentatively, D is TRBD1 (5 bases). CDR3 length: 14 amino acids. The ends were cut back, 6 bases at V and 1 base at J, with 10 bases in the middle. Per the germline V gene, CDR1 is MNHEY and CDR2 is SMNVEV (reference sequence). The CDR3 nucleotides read TGTGCCAGCAGCGTGGCAGGGAGCAATCAGCCCCAGCATTTT. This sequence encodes CASSVAGSNQPQHF.

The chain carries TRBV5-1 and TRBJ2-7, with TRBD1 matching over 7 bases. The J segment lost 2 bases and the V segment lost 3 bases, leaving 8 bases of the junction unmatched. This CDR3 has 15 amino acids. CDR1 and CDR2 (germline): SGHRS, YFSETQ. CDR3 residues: CASSSTLGTAYEQYF. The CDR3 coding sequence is TGCGCCAGCAGCTCCACCCTAGGGACAGCCTACGAGCAGTACTTC.

CDR3 loop: CASSSQGRSGNTIYF. As DNA, the CDR3 is TGTGCCAGCAGTTCACAGGGGCGCTCTGGAAACACCATATATTTT. The chain uses TRBV11-2 and TRBJ1-3; 7 bases are a match to TRBD1. This CDR3 comprises 15 residues. V shed 6 bases, J shed 0 bases, and the junction held 5 bases outside the gene matches. The germline CDR1 and CDR2 sequences are SGHAT and FQNNGV.

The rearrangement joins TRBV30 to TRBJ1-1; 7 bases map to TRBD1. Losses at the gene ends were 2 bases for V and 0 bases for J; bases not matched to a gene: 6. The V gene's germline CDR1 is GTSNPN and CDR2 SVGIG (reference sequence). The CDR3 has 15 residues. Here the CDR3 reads CAWSRGGGLNTEAFF. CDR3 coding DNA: TGTGCCTGGAGTAGAGGGGGCGGTTTGAACACTGAAGCTTTCTTT.

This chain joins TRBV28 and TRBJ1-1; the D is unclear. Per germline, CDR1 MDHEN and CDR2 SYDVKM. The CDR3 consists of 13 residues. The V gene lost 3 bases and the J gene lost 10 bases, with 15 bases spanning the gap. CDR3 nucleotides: TGTGCCAGCAGTTTTGGGCCACGCCCTGGAGCTTTCTTT. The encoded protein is CASSFGPRPGAFF. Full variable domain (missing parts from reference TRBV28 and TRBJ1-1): DVKVTQSSRYLVKRTGEKVFLECVQDMDHENMFWYRQDPGLGLRLIYFSYDVKMKEKGDIPEGYSVSREKKERFSLILESASTNQTSMYLCASSFGPRPGAFFGQGTRLTVV.

The CDR3: CASSLAGAVYNEQFF. The CDR3 coding sequence is TGTGCCAGCAGCTTGGCTGGGGCAGTGTACAATGAGCAGTTCTTC. The chain combines TRBV5-4 with TRBJ2-1; TRBD1 is a possible D gene (5 bases). Germline-derived CDR1 and CDR2 are SGHNT and YYREEE (reference sequence). The CDR3 covers 15 residues. Trimming left V 0 bases short and J 4 bases short, with 11 bases between.